This T cell receptor beta chain was sequenced in a study of post-analysis software for immune sequencing data. Study overall: Patients had relapsing-remitting, secondary progressive or progressive-relapsing multiple sclerosis; some lacked subtype.

This clonotype was detected a few times. Antigen specificity is unknown. The CDR3 is 13 amino acids. Trimming cost V 7 bases and J 5 bases, with 14 bases left between them. From germline, CDR1 is MNHEY and CDR2 SVGEGT. TCR beta cDNA libraries included unique molecular identifiers. The T cell input of about 0.9 to 11 million gave a few hundred thousand cDNA molecules. TCRdb independently ran MiXCR on the PCR reads; one entry per CDR3 protein. The sample has almost 700,000 distinct CDR3 sequences, roughly three fifths seen once. Study-wide points: TRBV5-6, TRBV5-1 and TRBV20-1 belonged to a set of about 5 TRBV segments that were more frequent in patients than controls. Under F measure analysis, samples from one preparation batch co-clustered strongly. The study found significantly lower normalized Chao1 diversity in multiple sclerosis patients than in controls.

Sequencing was performed on blood. The chain recombines TRBV6-2 or TRBV6-3 with TRBJ1-2; D gene ambiguous. The TCR comes from a girl aged 2-9 years with multiple sclerosis. CDR3: CASKGSFMYGYTF. Here the CDR3 DNA reads TGTGCCAGCAAGGGCAGCTTCATGTATGGCTACACCTTC.